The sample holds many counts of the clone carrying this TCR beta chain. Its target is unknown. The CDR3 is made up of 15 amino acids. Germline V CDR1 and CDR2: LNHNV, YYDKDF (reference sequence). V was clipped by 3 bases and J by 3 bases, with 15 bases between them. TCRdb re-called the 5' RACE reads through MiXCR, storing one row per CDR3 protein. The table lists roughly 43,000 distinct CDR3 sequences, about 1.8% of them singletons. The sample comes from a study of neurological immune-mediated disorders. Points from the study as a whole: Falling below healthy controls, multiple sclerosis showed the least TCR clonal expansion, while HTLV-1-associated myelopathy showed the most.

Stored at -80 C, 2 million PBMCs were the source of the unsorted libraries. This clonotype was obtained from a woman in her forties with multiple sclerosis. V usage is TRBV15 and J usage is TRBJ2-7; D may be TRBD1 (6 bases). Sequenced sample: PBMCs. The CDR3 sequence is CATSSYRDTRYEQYF. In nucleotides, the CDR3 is TGTGCCACCAGCAGCTACCGGGACACCCGCTACGAGCAGTACTTC.